The TCR beta chain described here comes from a study of shared clonotypes between healthy human individuals. The assay was immunoSEQ multiplex PCR, and TCRdb's table has in-frame clones only and misses some. The sample carries roughly 1 million clones, about 80% recorded once. Germline trimming cut 5 bases from V and 5 bases from J; bases unmatched to any gene: 9. Germline lookup yields CDR1 SEHNR and CDR2 FQNEAQ (reference sequence). CDR3 length equals 14 residues. All of the donors resided in Nashville, Tennessee, and each was a Caucasian adult. The sequence derives from a man between 18 and 35 years old in good health. Some clones in this sample may be carry-over from other donors' samples. The rearrangement joins TRBV7-9 to TRBJ2-7, with 7 bases lining up with TRBD1. The sequenced sample consisted of memory CD4+ T cells from PBMCs. Described subset: CD45RA-negative fraction. The CDR3 region has the DNA TGTGCCAGCAGCACGACAGGGAAGCTCCACGAGCAGTACTTC. It encodes CASSTTGKLHEQYF.